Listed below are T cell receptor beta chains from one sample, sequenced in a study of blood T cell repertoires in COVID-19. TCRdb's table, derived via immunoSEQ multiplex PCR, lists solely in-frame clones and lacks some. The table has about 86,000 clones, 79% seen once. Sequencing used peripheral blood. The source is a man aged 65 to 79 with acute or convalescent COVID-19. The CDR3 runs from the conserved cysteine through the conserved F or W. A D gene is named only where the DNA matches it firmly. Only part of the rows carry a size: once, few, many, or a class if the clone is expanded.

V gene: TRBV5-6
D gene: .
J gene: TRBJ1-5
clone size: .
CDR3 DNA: TGTGCCAGCAGCTCCGGACAGAATAATCAGCCCCAGCATTTT
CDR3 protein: CASSSGQNNQPQHF

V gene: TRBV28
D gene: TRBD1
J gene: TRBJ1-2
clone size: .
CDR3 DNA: TGTGCCAGCCGGGACAGGGCCTTAGCTAACTATGGCTACACCTTC
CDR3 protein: CASRDRALANYGYTF

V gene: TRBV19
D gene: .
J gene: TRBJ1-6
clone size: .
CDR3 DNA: TGTGCCAGTAGTATAGGCCCTCCGGACAATCATTCACCCCTCCACTTT
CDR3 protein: CASSIGPPDNHSPLHF

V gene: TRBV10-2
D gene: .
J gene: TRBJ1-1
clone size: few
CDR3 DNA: TGCGCCAGCAGTGAGTCTGGGGGGGGTGGGGCTTTCTTT
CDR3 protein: CASSESGGGGAFF

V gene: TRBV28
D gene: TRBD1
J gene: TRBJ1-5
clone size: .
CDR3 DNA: TGTGCCAGCAGATCTCTTGCAACAGGGGTTGGCAATCAGCCCCAGCATTTT
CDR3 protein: CASRSLATGVGNQPQHF

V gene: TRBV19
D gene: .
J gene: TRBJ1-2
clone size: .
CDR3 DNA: TGTGCCAGTAGCAGACAGGCTAACTATGGCTACACCTTC
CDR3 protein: CASSRQANYGYTF

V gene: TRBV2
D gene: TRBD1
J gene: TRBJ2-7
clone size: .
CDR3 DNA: TGTGCCAGCAGTCCCGGGACAGGGGATTACGAGCAGTACTTC
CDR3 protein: CASSPGTGDYEQYF

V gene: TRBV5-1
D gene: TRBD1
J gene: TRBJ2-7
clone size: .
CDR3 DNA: TGCGCCAGCAGCTTGGCCGGGACAGCCTCCCCCCAACTTCGCTACGAGCAGTACTTC
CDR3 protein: CASSLAGTASPQLRYEQYF

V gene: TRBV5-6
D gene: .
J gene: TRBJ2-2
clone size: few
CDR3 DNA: TGTGCCAGCAGCCTCAGGCCCGACACCGGGGAGCTGTTTTTT
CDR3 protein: CASSLRPDTGELFF

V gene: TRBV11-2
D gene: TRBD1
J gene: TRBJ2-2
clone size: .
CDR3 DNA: TGTGCCAGCAGCTTAAGGGACAGGTTAAACACCGGGGAGCTGTTTTTT
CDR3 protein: CASSLRDRLNTGELFF

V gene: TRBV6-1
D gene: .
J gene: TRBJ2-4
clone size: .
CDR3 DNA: TGTGCCAGCAGTGAACCTTCAGGGTTTCACATTCAGTACTTC
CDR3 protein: CASSEPSGFHIQYF

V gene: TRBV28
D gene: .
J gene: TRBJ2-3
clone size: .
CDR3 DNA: TGTGCCAGCAGTCTTGAGCGGACCACAGATACGCAGTATTTT
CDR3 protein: CASSLERTTDTQYF

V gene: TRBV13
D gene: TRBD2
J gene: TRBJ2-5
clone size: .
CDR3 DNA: TGTGCCAGCAGCTCCCCGGGGGGGGTGGAGACCCAGTACTTC
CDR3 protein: CASSSPGGVETQYF

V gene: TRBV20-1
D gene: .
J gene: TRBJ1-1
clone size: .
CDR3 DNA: TGCAGTGCTGGTGCGGGGACTGAAGCTTTCTTT
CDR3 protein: CSAGAGTEAFF

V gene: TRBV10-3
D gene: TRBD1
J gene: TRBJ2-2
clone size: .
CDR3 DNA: TGTGCCATCAGTGAAGGGGGCGCGAACACCGGGGAGCTGTTTTTT
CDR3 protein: CAISEGGANTGELFF

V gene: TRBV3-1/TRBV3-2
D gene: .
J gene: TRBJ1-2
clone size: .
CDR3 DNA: TGTGCCAGCAGCCAAACAGCAAACTATGGCTACACCTTC
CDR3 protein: CASSQTANYGYTF

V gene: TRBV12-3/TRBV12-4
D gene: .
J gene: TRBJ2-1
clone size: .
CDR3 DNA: TGTGCCAGCAGAACGAGGCCCAATGAGCAGTTCTTC
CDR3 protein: CASRTRPNEQFF

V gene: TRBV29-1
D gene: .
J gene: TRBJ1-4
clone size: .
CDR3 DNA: TGCAGCGTTGGGTCAATAGCAACTAATGAAAAACTGTTTTTT
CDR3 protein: CSVGSIATNEKLFF

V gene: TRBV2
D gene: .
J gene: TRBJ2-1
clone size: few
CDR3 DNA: TGTGCCAGCTCACGGAGGCAGGGGTACAATGAGCAGTTCTTC
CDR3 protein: CASSRRQGYNEQFF